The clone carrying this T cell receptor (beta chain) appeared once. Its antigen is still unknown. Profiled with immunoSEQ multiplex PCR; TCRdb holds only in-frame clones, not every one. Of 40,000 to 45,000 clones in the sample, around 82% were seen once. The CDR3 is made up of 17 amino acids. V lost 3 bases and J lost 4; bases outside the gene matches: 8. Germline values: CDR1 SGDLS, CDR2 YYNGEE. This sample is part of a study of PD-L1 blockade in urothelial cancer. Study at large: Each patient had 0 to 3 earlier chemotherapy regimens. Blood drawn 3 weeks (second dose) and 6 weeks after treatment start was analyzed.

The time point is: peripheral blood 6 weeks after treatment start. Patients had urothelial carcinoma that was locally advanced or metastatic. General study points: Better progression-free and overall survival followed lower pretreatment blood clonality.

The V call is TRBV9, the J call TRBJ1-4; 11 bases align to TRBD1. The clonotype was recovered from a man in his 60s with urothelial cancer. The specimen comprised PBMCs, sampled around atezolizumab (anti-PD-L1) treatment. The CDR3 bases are TGTGCCAGCAGCGCCCGGGACAGGGGGTACGGTAATGAAAAACTGTTTTTT. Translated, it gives CASSARDRGYGNEKLFF.